This TCR beta chain was identified during a study of T cells in Graves' hyperthyroidism and ophthalmopathy. The CDR3 regions of TCR beta were amplified from RNA transcripts. HTBI primers were the set used in a first-round RT-PCR of the TCR CDR3. From the multiplex PCR reads, TCRdb called clonotypes with MiXCR, one entry per CDR3 protein. The sample yields 530,000 or so distinct CDR3 sequences, approximately 25% seen once. This clonotype was counted once. Its antigen is undetermined. Ophthalmopathy cases met thresholds of Clinical Activity Score at least 3, NOSPECS grade at least 4 and duration under 3 months. Criteria for exclusion of patients were uncontrolled infection, other autoimmune disease, pregnancy or lactation. Study-wide results and limits: In simple terms, a model built on 13 V-J features told ophthalmopathy apart from stable hyperthyroidism.

The source of this sequence is a young woman with Graves' ophthalmopathy. Sequencing was performed on blood.

The CDR3 region has the DNA TGCGCCAGCAGCTTGGGGGTTAAGGACTACGAGCAGTACTTC. Translating gives CASSLGVKDYEQYF. This chain joins TRBV5-1 and TRBJ2-7; unclear D gene. Per the germline V gene, CDR1 is SGHRS and CDR2 is YFSETQ. The CDR3 is made up of 14 amino acids. V lost 0 bases to trimming and J lost 3 bases, with 10 bases between them. Complete variable domain (other parts from reference TRBV5-1 and TRBJ2-7): KAGVTQTPRYLIKTRGQQVTLSCSPISGHRSVSWYQQTPGQGLQFLFEYFSETQRNKGNFPGRFSGRQFSNSRSEMNVSTLELGDSALYLCASSLGVKDYEQYFGPGTRLTVT.